Listed below are T cell receptor beta chains from one sample, sequenced in a study of T cells in Graves' hyperthyroidism and ophthalmopathy. One entry per CDR3 protein, called by TCRdb with MiXCR from the multiplex PCR reads. Among a few hundred thousand distinct CDR3 sequences, roughly 15% were seen once, and the ten largest hold approximately 15%. The sequencing input was blood. The receptors were gathered from a woman between 40 and 50 years old with Graves' hyperthyroidism. Both conserved end residues are part of each CDR3. Clone size is shown for a subset of rows, as once, few, many or a class of expanded clone.

many TRBJ2-1 TRBV5-6 CASSLAGLSYNEQFF
few TRBJ2-1 TRBV15 CATGTGGASYNEQFF
many TRBJ2-7 TRBV7-8 CASSSNLDWGEQYF
. TRBJ1-2 TRBV28 CASSRGRYGYTF
. TRBJ2-7 TRBV5-1 CASGEGAGEQYF
many TRBJ2-5 TRBV6-5 CASSYIRQGGYQETQYF
many TRBJ1-5 TRBV28 CASRSQGGNQPQHF
many TRBJ2-5 TRBV11-1 CASSLSLRETQYF
. TRBJ2-7 TRBV20-1 CSARERDLTYEQYF
. TRBJ1-1 TRBV5-6 CASRGTTELEAFF
. TRBJ2-5 TRBV5-1 CASSLRSREQETQYF
many TRBJ1-1 TRBV9 CASSVENTEAFF
many TRBJ2-1 TRBV28 CASRIWTGNNEQFF
many TRBJ2-5 TRBV7-8 CASSLAQGAQETQYF
. TRBJ2-7 TRBV20-1 CSALASGSYEQYF
. TRBJ2-2 TRBV29-1 CSVGTANTGELFF
. TRBJ1-5 TRBV5-5 CASSIGTSNQPQHF
few TRBJ2-2 TRBV6-1 CASSDAEQLRRGELFF
many TRBJ2-7 TRBV28 CASSRETGTGSEQYF
few TRBJ1-2 TRBV6-2/TRBV6-3 CASSYGSGQGNGYTF
. TRBJ1-1 TRBV29-1 CSGTQGTEAFF
many TRBJ2-7 TRBV7-9 CASSRVGQGRGEQYF
. TRBJ2-1 TRBV5-1 CASYGGRSYNEQFF
few TRBJ1-3 TRBV10-2 CASSVTGYSGNTIYF
few TRBJ2-1 TRBV4-1 CASSQEKDRDVHEQFF
few TRBJ2-2 TRBV6-5 CASSYVQGGTGELFF
. TRBJ1-2 TRBV6-1 CASFSPGQGLGGYTF
. TRBJ2-7 TRBV14 CASSHLTSGRYEQYF
many TRBJ2-3 TRBV12-3/TRBV12-4 CASSLPSGGTDTQYF
many TRBJ2-2 TRBV20-1 CSALGDRANTGELFF
many TRBJ2-7 TRBV3-1 CASSQTSGTAYEQYF
few TRBJ2-2 TRBV25-1 CASSEWGGLQNTGELFF
few TRBJ1-2 TRBV24-1 CATSDKRCWRPNYGYTF
many TRBJ1-1 TRBV18 CASSLQATNTEAFF
many TRBJ2-1 TRBV20-1 CSARLAGVTEQFF
many TRBJ2-1 TRBV20-1 CSARDSLGTSDYNEQFF
many TRBJ2-7 TRBV28 CASKEGRYGTYEQYF
many TRBJ2-3 TRBV11-2 CASSPRGAHTDTQYF
many TRBJ1-1 TRBV6-1 CASSPTDLNTEAFF
many TRBJ1-1 TRBV6-1 CASGLTGSEAFF
few TRBJ2-3 TRBV4-2 CASSQEISGGSGAGTQYF
many TRBJ2-2 TRBV3-1 CASSATTGELFF
few TRBJ2-3 TRBV20-1 CSARDLGTSGGTDTQYF
few TRBJ1-2 TRBV6-1 CASHRTGGNYGYTF
many TRBJ2-1 TRBV28 CASSLYGRGYNEQFF
. TRBJ2-5 TRBV10-3 CATRGQGIGETQYF
. TRBJ2-7 TRBV5-1 CASSLEPQGTGAYEQYF
many TRBJ2-3 TRBV2 CASSVARVTDTQYF
. TRBJ1-1 TRBV6-1 CASSFSTGSGTEAFF
few TRBJ2-3 TRBV19 CASSTSVSATQSTQYF
many TRBJ2-7 TRBV30 CAWSSRDSLYEQYF
many TRBJ2-3 TRBV12-3/TRBV12-4 CASSLNLGGTDTQYF
many TRBJ2-1 TRBV29-1 CSVGQGTRGVGEQFF